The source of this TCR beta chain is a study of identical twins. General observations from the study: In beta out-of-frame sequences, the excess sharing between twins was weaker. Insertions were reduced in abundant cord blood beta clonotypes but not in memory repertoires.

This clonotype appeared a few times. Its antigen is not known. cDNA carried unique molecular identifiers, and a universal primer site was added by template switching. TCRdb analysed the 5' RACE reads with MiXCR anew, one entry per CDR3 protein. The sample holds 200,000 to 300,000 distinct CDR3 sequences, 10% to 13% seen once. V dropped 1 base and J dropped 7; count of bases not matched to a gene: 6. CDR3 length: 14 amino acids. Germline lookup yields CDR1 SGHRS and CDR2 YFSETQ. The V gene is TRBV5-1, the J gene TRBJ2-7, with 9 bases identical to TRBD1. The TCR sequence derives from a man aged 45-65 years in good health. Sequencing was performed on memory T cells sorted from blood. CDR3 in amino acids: CASSLWDREEEQYF. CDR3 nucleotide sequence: TGCGCCAGCAGCTTGTGGGACAGGGAAGAAGAGCAGTACTTC.